This T cell receptor beta chain derives from a study of blood T cells in healthy people across ages. Study information: Every two T cells gave about one barcoded beta molecule via template switching.

This clonotype appeared a few times. The germline V gene encodes CDR1 MGHRA and CDR2 YSYEKL. The CDR3 covers 15 residues. The V end lost 4 bases, the J end lost 6 bases, and 16 bases lay between the germline ends. Alongside a J-beta primer mix, a sample-barcoded 5' primer served in a second PCR lasting roughly 6 to 11 cycles. Via MiXCR, TCRdb re-called the 5' RACE reads, giving one row per CDR3 protein. The sample carries roughly 1.6 million distinct CDR3 sequences, roughly 30% recorded once. This TCR was recovered from a woman between 25 and 40 years old in good health. The chain recombines TRBV4-1 with TRBJ2-1, with D possibly being TRBD1 or TRBD2 (6 bases each). The source material was blood. CDR3 sequence: CASSPWRGLRNEQFF. The CDR3 DNA is TGCGCCAGCAGCCCTTGGAGGGGGTTACGCAATGAGCAGTTCTTC.